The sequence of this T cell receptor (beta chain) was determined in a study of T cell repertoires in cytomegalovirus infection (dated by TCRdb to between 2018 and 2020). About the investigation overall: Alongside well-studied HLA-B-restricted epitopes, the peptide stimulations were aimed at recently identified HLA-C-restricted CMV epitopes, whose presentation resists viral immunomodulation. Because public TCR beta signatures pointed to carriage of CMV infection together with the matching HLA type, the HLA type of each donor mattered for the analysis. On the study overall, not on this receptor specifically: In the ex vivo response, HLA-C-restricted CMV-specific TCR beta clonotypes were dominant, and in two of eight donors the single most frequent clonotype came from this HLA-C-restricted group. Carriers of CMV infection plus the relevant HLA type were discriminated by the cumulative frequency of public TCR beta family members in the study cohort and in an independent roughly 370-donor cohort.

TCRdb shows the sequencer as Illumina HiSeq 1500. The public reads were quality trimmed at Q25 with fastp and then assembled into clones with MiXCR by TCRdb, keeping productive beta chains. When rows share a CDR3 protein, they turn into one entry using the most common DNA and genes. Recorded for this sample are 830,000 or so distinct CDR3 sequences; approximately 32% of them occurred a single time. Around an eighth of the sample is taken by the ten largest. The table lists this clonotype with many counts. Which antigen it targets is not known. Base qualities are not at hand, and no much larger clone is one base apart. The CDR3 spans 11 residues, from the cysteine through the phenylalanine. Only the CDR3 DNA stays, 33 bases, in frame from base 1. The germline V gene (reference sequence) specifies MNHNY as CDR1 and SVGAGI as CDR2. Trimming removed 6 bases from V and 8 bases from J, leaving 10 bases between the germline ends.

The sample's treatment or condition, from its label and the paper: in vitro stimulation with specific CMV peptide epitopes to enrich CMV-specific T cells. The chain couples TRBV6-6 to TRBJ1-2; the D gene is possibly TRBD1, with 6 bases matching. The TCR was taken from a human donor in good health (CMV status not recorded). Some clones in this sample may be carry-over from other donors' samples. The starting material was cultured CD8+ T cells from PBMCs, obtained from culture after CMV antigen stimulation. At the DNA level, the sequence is TGTGCCAGCAGCGGGGGGCCCGGCTACACCTTC. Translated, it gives CASSGGPGYTF.